This T cell receptor (beta chain) was obtained from a study of regulatory T cells in long-lasting Graves disease. Study at large: The term persistent Graves' disease signified upward of 5 years on antithyroid drugs with positive TSH receptor antibodies.

Time point specified: persistent/refractory GD, antithyroid drugs over 5 years with positive TRAb. With RNA extracted from PBMCs as input, the TCR library was made. Study-level results: Preferential use of TRBV28, TRBJ1-2 and TRBJ2-5 was seen in persistent disease.

Trimming took off 6 bases at V and 4 bases at J, with 15 bases between the two ends. Germline V gives CDR1 MDHEN, CDR2 SYDVKM. There are 14 residues in the CDR3. Combining iRepertoire HTBI primers with Arm-PCR of CDR3 regions, the authors built TCR beta libraries. MiXCR, applied by TCRdb to the multiplex PCR reads, yields one record per CDR3 protein. The data show 700,000 or so distinct CDR3 sequences, about 30% seen once. Remarks on this clonotype: Its cognate antigen is unknown.

The clonotype comes from a female donor with Graves disease. The specimen was peripheral blood mononuclear cells (PBMCs), collected when the disease was refractory, from a patient treated with antithyroid drugs. The V gene is TRBV28, the J gene TRBJ1-2; D is unresolved. CDR3 coding DNA: TGTGCCAGCAGCCCCGCCTTAGCGGGCTATGGCTACACCTTC. Its translation: CASSPALAGYGYTF.